What follows describes a single T cell receptor (beta chain). The antigen remains unidentified. This sample is part of a study of tissue T cells after allogeneic stem cell transplantation. CDR3 sequences, V/J genes, frequencies and template counts came from survey-depth TCRbeta sequencing. Method: immunoSEQ multiplex PCR; TCRdb's copy keeps in-frame clones and lacks some. The table lists roughly 4,000 clones, approximately 66% of them singletons, with less than 8% in the top ten. CDR3 size: 12 residues. Germline V gene sequence: CDR1 SQVTM, CDR2 ANQGSEA. V lost 4 bases to trimming and J lost 7 bases; unmatched junction nucleotides: 2. Study-wide results and limits: Blood and spleen captured only part of the tissue TCR repertoire.

The sequence derives from a male donor at least 60 years old with lung cancer. This rearrangement joins TRBV29-1 to TRBJ1-5; 9 bases map to TRBD1. Material: left colon tissue, obtained at autopsy. The CDR3 here is CSVGQGGQPQHF. The CDR3 DNA reads TGCAGCGTTGGACAGGGGGGGCAGCCCCAGCATTTT.